The rows below give T cell receptor beta chains drawn from one sample of a study of high-grade serous ovarian cancer treatment subgroups. The table came from immunoSEQ multiplex PCR; TCRdb's copy has only in-frame clones and leaves some out. The table shows under 20,000 clones, with approximately 70% occurring only once. Sample: tumor tissue. These receptors were obtained from a human donor with high-grade serous ovarian cancer. Both conserved end residues are part of each CDR3. The D gene is left open where the match is weak. The size field is filled for only some rows; it gives once, few, many or a size class.

J gene: TRBJ2-5
clone size: NA
V gene: TRBV5-1
D gene: NA
CDR3 DNA: TGCGCCAGCAGCTTGGGGACACCCGGGAAGACCCAGTACTTC
CDR3 protein: CASSLGTPGKTQYF

J gene: TRBJ1-6
clone size: NA
V gene: TRBV9
D gene: NA
CDR3 DNA: TGTGCCAGCAGCCAAGGGGGGTCACCCCTCCACTTT
CDR3 protein: CASSQGGSPLHF

J gene: TRBJ1-6
clone size: NA
V gene: TRBV28
D gene: NA
CDR3 DNA: TGTGCCAGCAGTTTCGTTGGGCTTCGGAACACCGGGCCGGGGGGTTCACCCCTCCACTTT
CDR3 protein: CASSFVGLRNTGPGGSPLHF

J gene: TRBJ2-5
clone size: NA
V gene: TRBV27
D gene: NA
CDR3 DNA: TGTGCCAGCAGTTATATCGGGACTGCAAAAGAGACCCAGTACTTC
CDR3 protein: CASSYIGTAKETQYF

J gene: TRBJ2-5
clone size: NA
V gene: TRBV7-2
D gene: NA
CDR3 DNA: TGTGCCAGCAGAGCGGGTTATGCCTTTGAGACCCAGTACTTC
CDR3 protein: CASRAGYAFETQYF

J gene: TRBJ2-7
clone size: once
V gene: TRBV2
D gene: NA
CDR3 DNA: TGTGCCAGCACCCTCTACGAGCAGTACTTC
CDR3 protein: CASTLYEQYF

J gene: TRBJ1-2
clone size: NA
V gene: TRBV7-9
D gene: TRBD1
CDR3 DNA: TGTGCCAGCAGCTTAGCGCCCAGACAGGGAAACTATGGCTACACCTTC
CDR3 protein: CASSLAPRQGNYGYTF

J gene: TRBJ1-2
clone size: NA
V gene: TRBV10-3
D gene: NA
CDR3 DNA: TGTGCCATCACCCGGGACACGAACTATGGCTACACCTTC
CDR3 protein: CAITRDTNYGYTF

J gene: TRBJ2-1
clone size: NA
V gene: TRBV6-6
D gene: NA
CDR3 DNA: TGTGCCAGCCACTGGGGGGGCCTAAATGAGCAGTTCTTC
CDR3 protein: CASHWGGLNEQFF

J gene: TRBJ1-5
clone size: NA
V gene: TRBV7-9
D gene: TRBD1
CDR3 DNA: TGTGCCAGCAGCTCTACGGACAGGGGGCGTAATCAGCCCCAGCATTTT
CDR3 protein: CASSSTDRGRNQPQHF

J gene: TRBJ1-1
clone size: NA
V gene: TRBV5-4
D gene: NA
CDR3 DNA: TGTGCCAGCAGCCTGAAAACAGGGCAGGGCACTGAAGCTTTCTTT
CDR3 protein: CASSLKTGQGTEAFF

J gene: TRBJ1-1
clone size: few
V gene: TRBV4-3
D gene: NA
CDR3 DNA: TGCGCCAGCAGCCAAGATAAGCGGCAAAACACTGAAGCTTTCTTT
CDR3 protein: CASSQDKRQNTEAFF

J gene: TRBJ2-7
clone size: NA
V gene: TRBV7-8
D gene: NA
CDR3 DNA: TGTGCCAGCAGCCCACGGCCCGACGCTATCGAGCAGTACTTC
CDR3 protein: CASSPRPDAIEQYF

J gene: TRBJ2-3
clone size: few
V gene: TRBV6-1
D gene: TRBD1
CDR3 DNA: TGTGCCAGCCTGACCGGGACAGGGGACACAGATACGCAGTATTTT
CDR3 protein: CASLTGTGDTDTQYF

J gene: TRBJ2-7
clone size: NA
V gene: TRBV6-5
D gene: NA
CDR3 DNA: TGTGCCAGCAGTGGGTTGGGGGGCGAGCAGTACTTC
CDR3 protein: CASSGLGGEQYF

J gene: TRBJ1-3
clone size: NA
V gene: TRBV7-2
D gene: TRBD1
CDR3 DNA: TGTGCCAGCAGCTTAGACAGGGGGTCTGGAAACACCATATATTTT
CDR3 protein: CASSLDRGSGNTIYF

J gene: TRBJ2-2
clone size: NA
V gene: TRBV4-2
D gene: TRBD2
CDR3 DNA: TGTGCCAGCAGCCAAGGTCTAGCGGGGGGGTTCACCGGGGAGCTGTTTTTT
CDR3 protein: CASSQGLAGGFTGELFF

J gene: TRBJ2-3
clone size: NA
V gene: TRBV27
D gene: TRBD2
CDR3 DNA: TGTGCCAGCAGTTTACTAGCGGGGTCTACAGATACGCAGTATTTT
CDR3 protein: CASSLLAGSTDTQYF

J gene: TRBJ1-2
clone size: NA
V gene: TRBV6-1
D gene: NA
CDR3 DNA: TGTGCCAGCAGTCTAATACAGGGCCATGGCTACACCTTC
CDR3 protein: CASSLIQGHGYTF

J gene: TRBJ2-5
clone size: once
V gene: TRBV15
D gene: TRBD2
CDR3 DNA: TGTGCCACCAGCAGAGAGACAGCGGGGACCACCTCCCAAGAGACCCAGTACTTC
CDR3 protein: CATSRETAGTTSQETQYF

J gene: TRBJ2-7
clone size: NA
V gene: TRBV14
D gene: NA
CDR3 DNA: TGTGCCAGCAGCCAAGAACAGGGTGACGAGCAGTACTTC
CDR3 protein: CASSQEQGDEQYF

J gene: TRBJ1-5
clone size: few
V gene: TRBV19
D gene: NA
CDR3 DNA: TGTGCCAGTAGTATCGGGGGCTGGGGCAATCAGCCCCAGCATTTT
CDR3 protein: CASSIGGWGNQPQHF

J gene: TRBJ1-2
clone size: NA
V gene: TRBV6-6
D gene: NA
CDR3 DNA: TGTGCCATCCCGCGGGGCGAAGGGGACTTCTATGGCTACACCTTC
CDR3 protein: CAIPRGEGDFYGYTF

J gene: TRBJ1-6
clone size: NA
V gene: TRBV7-9
D gene: TRBD1
CDR3 DNA: TGTGCCAGCAATAGACAGGGGTCGGCCCTCCACTTT
CDR3 protein: CASNRQGSALHF

J gene: TRBJ2-6
clone size: few
V gene: TRBV19
D gene: NA
CDR3 DNA: TGTGCCAGTAGGGGGGGCCTCGTCCTGACTTTC
CDR3 protein: CASRGGLVLTF

J gene: TRBJ2-1
clone size: NA
V gene: TRBV6-4
D gene: TRBD2
CDR3 DNA: TGTGCCAGCAGTCTCAAATTTAGCGGGGGCGCCTACAATGAGCAGTTCTTC
CDR3 protein: CASSLKFSGGAYNEQFF

J gene: TRBJ1-2
clone size: few
V gene: TRBV28
D gene: NA
CDR3 DNA: TGTGCCAGCAGTTTCCAGATCTATGGCTACACCTTC
CDR3 protein: CASSFQIYGYTF

J gene: TRBJ1-6
clone size: NA
V gene: TRBV7-3
D gene: NA
CDR3 DNA: TGTGCCAGCAGCTTTGCCTCCACATCTCGTTCACCCCTCCACTTT
CDR3 protein: CASSFASTSRSPLHF

J gene: TRBJ2-5
clone size: NA
V gene: TRBV7-6
D gene: NA
CDR3 DNA: TGTGCCAGCAGCCTCATGGCAGGGGGGCGAGAGACCCAGTACTTC
CDR3 protein: CASSLMAGGRETQYF

J gene: TRBJ1-1
clone size: NA
V gene: TRBV7-2
D gene: TRBD1
CDR3 DNA: TGTGCCAGCACCAGCGACAGGGGAAGGATCGCTGAAGCTTTCTTT
CDR3 protein: CASTSDRGRIAEAFF

J gene: TRBJ1-1
clone size: few
V gene: TRBV11-2
D gene: TRBD1
CDR3 DNA: TGTGCCAGCAGCGTAGGGGGCTGGGCTGAAGCTTTCTTT
CDR3 protein: CASSVGGWAEAFF

J gene: TRBJ2-6
clone size: NA
V gene: TRBV5-6
D gene: NA
CDR3 DNA: TGTGCCAGCATCCCCTTAGGAGGGCCTGGGGCCAACGTCCTGACTTTC
CDR3 protein: CASIPLGGPGANVLTF

J gene: TRBJ2-7
clone size: NA
V gene: TRBV2
D gene: NA
CDR3 DNA: TGTGCCAGCATAGGCCAAGACCTCTCCTACGAGCAGTACTTC
CDR3 protein: CASIGQDLSYEQYF

J gene: TRBJ1-2
clone size: NA
V gene: TRBV28
D gene: TRBD1
CDR3 DNA: TGTGCCAGCAGTTTATCGCCAGGGGGCTTCTCGTATGGCTACACCTTC
CDR3 protein: CASSLSPGGFSYGYTF

J gene: TRBJ1-5
clone size: NA
V gene: TRBV27
D gene: NA
CDR3 DNA: TGTGCCAGCAGTCCTGCGGGAAATCAGCCCCAGCATTTT
CDR3 protein: CASSPAGNQPQHF

J gene: TRBJ1-2
clone size: NA
V gene: TRBV19
D gene: TRBD1
CDR3 DNA: TGTGCCAGTAGTTCTCAGGGGGGCTATGGCTACACCTTC
CDR3 protein: CASSSQGGYGYTF

J gene: TRBJ2-5
clone size: NA
V gene: TRBV6-6
D gene: TRBD2
CDR3 DNA: TGTGCCAGCAGTTACGGGGTAGCGGGGGGGGAGACCCAGTACTTC
CDR3 protein: CASSYGVAGGETQYF

J gene: TRBJ2-2
clone size: few
V gene: TRBV6-5
D gene: TRBD2
CDR3 DNA: TGTGCCAGCAGATTAGCGGGGAGGACCGGGGAGCTGTTTTTT
CDR3 protein: CASRLAGRTGELFF

J gene: TRBJ1-2
clone size: NA
V gene: TRBV4-3
D gene: TRBD1
CDR3 DNA: TGCGCCAGCAGCCAAGCTAGACAGGGCGGGCTAGGAGGCTACACCTTC
CDR3 protein: CASSQARQGGLGGYTF